These 2 T cell receptor beta chains came from one sample sequenced in a study of OX40 agonist ivuxolimab in advanced cancers. Using immunoSEQ multiplex PCR, the repertoire was profiled, and TCRdb retains in-frame clones only, with some absent. The sample gives nearly 80,000 clones, approximately 85% of which show up once; about 4% is in the top ten. The material was CD4+ or CD8+ T cells sorted from blood, obtained in a trial of the OX40 agonist ivuxolimab. The receptors derive from an adult with an advanced solid tumor such as melanoma, head and neck, liver or kidney cancer.

The chain is built from TRBV9 and TRBJ2-5; D unclear. The germline V gene has CDR1 SGDLS and CDR2 YYNGEE. V lost 4 bases, J lost 0 bases, and 10 bases lay in between. The CDR3 totals 14 residues. CDR3 in amino acids: CASSSYVNQETQYF. The CDR3 DNA sequence: TGTGCCAGCAGCTCCTATGTGAACCAAGAGACCCAGTACTTC.

The gene calls are TRBV7-8 and TRBJ2-5; the D gene is possibly TRBD2 (6 bases). This CDR3 is 15 amino acids long. Germline V CDR1 and CDR2: SGHVS, FQNEAQ. V was clipped by 5 bases and J by 4 bases, with 17 bases between them. The CDR3 sequence: CASSLEPGRGETQYF. The DNA of the CDR3 is TGTGCCAGCAGCCTGGAACCTGGGCGGGGAGAGACCCAGTACTTC. Full variable domain (remainder filled in from reference TRBV7-8 and TRBJ2-5): GAGVSQSPRYKVAKRGQDVALRCDPISGHVSLFWYQQALGQGPEFLTYFQNEAQLDKSGLPSDRFFAERPEGSVSTLKIQRTQQEDSAVYLCASSLEPGRGETQYFGPGTRLLVL.